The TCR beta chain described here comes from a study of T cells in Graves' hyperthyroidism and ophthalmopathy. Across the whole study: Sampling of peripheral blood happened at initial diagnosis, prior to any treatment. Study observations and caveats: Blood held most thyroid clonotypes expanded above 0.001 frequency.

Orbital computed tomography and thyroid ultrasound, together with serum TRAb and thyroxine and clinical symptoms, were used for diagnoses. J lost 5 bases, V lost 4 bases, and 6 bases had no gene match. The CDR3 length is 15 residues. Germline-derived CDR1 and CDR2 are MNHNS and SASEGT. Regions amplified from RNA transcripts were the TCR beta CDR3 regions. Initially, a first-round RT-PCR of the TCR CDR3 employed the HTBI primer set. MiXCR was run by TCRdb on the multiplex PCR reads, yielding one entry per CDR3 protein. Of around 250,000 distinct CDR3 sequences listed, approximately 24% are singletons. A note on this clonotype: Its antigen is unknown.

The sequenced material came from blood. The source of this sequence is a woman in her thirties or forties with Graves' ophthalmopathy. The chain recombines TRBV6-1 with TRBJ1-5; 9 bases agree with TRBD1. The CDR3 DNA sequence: TGTGCCAGCAGTGTTTCGACAGGGGGACATCAGCCCCAGCATTTT. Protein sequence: CASSVSTGGHQPQHF.